This T cell receptor (beta chain) comes out of a study of untreated major depressive disorder. Method: immunoSEQ multiplex PCR; TCRdb's copy keeps in-frame clones and lacks some. The sample lists roughly 22,000 clones, around nine tenths seen once, with approximately 0.47% in the top ten. Thawed PBMCs underwent magnetic negative selection for CD4+ T cells. Typically approximately 95% of enriched cells were CD4+. Trimming shortened V by 6 bases and J by 1 base, and 13 bases separated the two germline ends. This CDR3 is 15 amino acids long. Germline V gives CDR1 MNHEY, CDR2 SVGAGI. The clonotype originates from a woman aged 40 to 55 in good health. The sample comprised CD4+ T cells from PBMCs. This chain uses TRBV6-5 with TRBJ2-1; perhaps TRBD2 as D (7 bases). The CDR3 sequence is CASSYREGSYNEQFF. The CDR3 DNA sequence: TGTGCCAGCAGCTACAGGGAGGGGTCCTACAATGAGCAGTTCTTC.